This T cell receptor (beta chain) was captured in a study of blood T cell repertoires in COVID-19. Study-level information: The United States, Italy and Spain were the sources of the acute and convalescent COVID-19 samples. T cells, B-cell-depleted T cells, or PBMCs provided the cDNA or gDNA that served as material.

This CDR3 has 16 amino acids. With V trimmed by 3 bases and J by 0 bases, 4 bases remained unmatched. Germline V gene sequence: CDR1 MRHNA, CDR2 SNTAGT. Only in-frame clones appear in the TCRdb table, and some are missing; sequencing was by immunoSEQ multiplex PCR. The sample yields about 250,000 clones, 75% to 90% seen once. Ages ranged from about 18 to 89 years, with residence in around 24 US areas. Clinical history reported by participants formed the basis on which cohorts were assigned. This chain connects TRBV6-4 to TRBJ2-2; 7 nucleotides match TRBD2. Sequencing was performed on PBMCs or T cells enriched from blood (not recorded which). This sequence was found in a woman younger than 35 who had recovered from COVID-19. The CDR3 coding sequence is TGTGCCAGCAGTGAACGGGCGGGGGCGAACACCGGGGAGCTGTTTTTT. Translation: CASSERAGANTGELFF.